The 11 T cell receptor beta chains presented below share a single source sample, sequenced in a study of response to subunit inactivated influenza vaccine listed by TCRdb under 2018. Receptors were amplified or captured by RT-PCR. Instrument on record: Illumina HiSeq 2500. The public reads were reprocessed in TCRdb via fastp at Q25 and MiXCR, keeping in-frame beta chains. Rows merge per CDR3 protein into single entries with the most common DNA and genes. Counted in this sample were roughly 500,000 distinct CDR3 sequences; 16% of them appeared once. Approximately 3% of the sample is taken by the ten largest. The specimen was CD4+ T cells sorted from PBMCs, collected about 23 months after vaccination. The source of these receptors is a man aged 50 to 69 who received an inactivated influenza vaccine. Donor details come from another sample of the same person, matched by shared clones.

This clonotype was counted between two and nine times. The rearrangement uses TRBV6-4 and TRBJ2-3, with 10 bases identical to TRBD2. Germline V gives CDR1 MRHNA, CDR2 SNTAGT. V shed 5 bases and J 3 bases; nucleotides not matched to a gene: 5. The CDR3 is 15 amino acids. CDR3: CASSLLAGVTDTQYF. The CDR3 region has the DNA TGTGCCAGCAGTCTCCTAGCGGGAGTGACAGATACGCAGTATTTT.

The J gene is TRBJ2-5, the V gene TRBV7-9, with D perhaps TRBD1 or TRBD2 (5 bases each). Germline values: CDR1 SEHNR, CDR2 FQNEAQ (reference sequence). The CDR3 runs to 15 residues. Trimming pared 4 bases from V and 3 bases from J, leaving 15 bases between. CDR3 sequence reads: CASSSLPGPKETQYF. CDR3 coding DNA: TGTGCCAGCAGCTCCCTCCCGGGACCAAAAGAGACCCAGTACTTC.

The rearrangement joins TRBV20-1 to TRBJ2-3, with D hard to call. The CDR3 runs to 14 residues. Trimming took off 0 bases at V and 1 base at J, with 8 bases between the two ends. Germline CDR1 and CDR2: DFQATT and SNEGSKA (reference sequence). The CDR3 loop is CSARDWSRTDTQYF. CDR3 in DNA: TGCAGTGCTAGAGATTGGTCCCGCACAGATACGCAGTATTTT.

This chain uses TRBV3-1 with TRBJ2-6; the D is unclear. The V gene lost 1 base and the J gene lost 3 bases, with 7 bases spanning the gap. Germline CDR1 LGHDT, CDR2 YNNKEL (reference sequence). This CDR3 has 15 residues. The CDR3: CASSQGVGGANVLTF. The CDR3 DNA reads as TGTGCCAGCAGCCAAGGGGTTGGTGGGGCCAACGTCCTGACTTTC. Filled out from reference TRBV3-1 and TRBJ2-6, the complete variable domain reads DTAVSQTPKYLVTQMGNDKSIKCEQNLGHDTMYWYKQDSKKFLKIMFSYNNKELIINETVPNRFSPKSPDKAHLNLHINSLELGDSAVYFCASSQGVGGANVLTFGAGSRLTVL.

This clonotype occurred a few times. This chain connects TRBV19 to TRBJ2-3, with 7 bases identical to TRBD2. The CDR3 loop spans 15 amino acids. Germline values: CDR1 LNHDA, CDR2 SQIVND (reference sequence). V dropped 6 bases and J dropped 5; count of bases not matched to a gene: 11. CDR3 protein: CASSKRTRLGDTQYF. CDR3 nucleotide sequence: TGTGCCAGTAGCAAGCGGACTAGGTTGGGAGATACGCAGTATTTT.

This clonotype was picked up many times. The chain couples TRBV6-5 to TRBJ2-3, with D possibly matching TRBD1 (5 bases). CDR3 length: 16 residues. The germline V gene encodes CDR1 MNHEY and CDR2 SVGAGI. The V end was cut by 0 bases, the J end by 10 bases, with 20 bases between. CDR3 residues: CASSYSIMDMNPAQYF. The CDR3 coding sequence is TGTGCCAGCAGTTACTCGATCATGGACATGAACCCGGCGCAGTATTTT.

The chain joins TRBV6-2 or TRBV6-3 to TRBJ2-2; D is undetermined. The germline CDR1 and CDR2 sequences are MNHEY and SVGEGT. Deletions cut 3 bases from V and 8 bases from J, with 7 bases between. The CDR3 extends over 12 amino acids. CDR3 residues: CASSYFPGELFF. As DNA, the CDR3 is TGTGCCAGCAGTTATTTTCCTGGGGAGCTGTTTTTT.

Note on this clonotype: One end of the junction varies from germline; a read error may be responsible. J is TRBJ2-5 and V is TRBV5-1; D perhaps matches TRBD1 (5 bases). The germline gives CDR1 SGHRS, CDR2 YFSETQ. The CDR3 is made up of 14 amino acids. CDR3 loop: CTSSPRQREETQYF. The DNA for the CDR3 is TGCACCAGCAGCCCCAGACAGAGAGAAGAGACCCAGTACTTC.

This clonotype was seen only a few times. The chain links TRBV7-2 to TRBJ1-1; TRBD1 is a possible D gene (6 bases). Trimming removed 4 bases at V and 2 bases at J, with 20 bases between. Germline V gene lookup returns CDR1 SGHTA and CDR2 FQGNSA. CDR3 length equals 17 residues. CDR3 protein: CASSSKRSGAANTEAFF. CDR3 coding DNA: TGTGCCAGCAGCTCCAAAAGGTCGGGGGCCGCTAACACTGAAGCTTTCTTT.

The table lists this clonotype with many counts. The chain links TRBV5-1 to TRBJ2-2; D not resolved. The length of the CDR3 is 17 residues. Trimming pared 0 bases from V and 0 bases from J, leaving 12 bases between. CDR1 is SGHRS, CDR2 YFSETQ, per germline. The CDR3 DNA reads TGCGCCAGCAGCTTGGCCGGCGTCGGAGCGAACACCGGGGAGCTGTTTTTT. Translating gives CASSLAGVGANTGELFF.

The chain combines TRBV5-5 with TRBJ2-3; possible D gene TRBD1, 5 bases. The CDR3 has 16 amino acids. V lost 0 bases, J lost 0 bases, and 11 bases lay in between. Per the germline V gene, CDR1 is SGHKS and CDR2 is YYEKEE (reference sequence). CDR3 amino acids: CASSLEAPGSTDTQYF. CDR3 DNA: TGTGCCAGCAGCTTGGAGGCCCCAGGGAGCACAGATACGCAGTATTTT.